This T cell receptor beta chain comes out of a study of Ad26.COV2.S vaccination and SARS-CoV-2 variants. Broader study findings: Substantial breadth was reported for post-vaccination spike-specific CD8+ and CD4+ T cells.

A word on this clone: The antigen is not known.

This table comes from immunoSEQ multiplex PCR, and its TCRdb copy is limited to in-frame clones, with some not included. The sample consists of 350,000 to 400,000 clones, approximately 90% of them appearing once. This CDR3 has 18 residues. Germline V gene data show CDR1 as KGHDR and CDR2 as SFDVKD. Germline trimming cut 4 bases from V and 3 bases from J; bases unmatched to any gene: 9. Treatment in this sample: around 19 received Ad26.COV2.S at low or high dose, single or two shots; about 5 received placebo; per-sample allocation not given. Collection of samples fell on day 63 after the first vaccine or placebo injection. The donor was a Boston adult aged 18-55 years.

This clonotype originated in a person between 18 and 59 years old who received the Ad26.COV2.S COVID-19 vaccine or a placebo. The specimen was peripheral blood, collected in a trial of Ad26.COV2.S vaccine versus placebo. The chain links TRBV24-1 to TRBJ2-1; 12 bases fit TRBD2. CDR3 nucleotide sequence: TGTGCCACCAGTGACCCCCTAGCGGGAGGGCCGGACTACAATGAGCAGTTCTTC. It specifies CATSDPLAGGPDYNEQFF.